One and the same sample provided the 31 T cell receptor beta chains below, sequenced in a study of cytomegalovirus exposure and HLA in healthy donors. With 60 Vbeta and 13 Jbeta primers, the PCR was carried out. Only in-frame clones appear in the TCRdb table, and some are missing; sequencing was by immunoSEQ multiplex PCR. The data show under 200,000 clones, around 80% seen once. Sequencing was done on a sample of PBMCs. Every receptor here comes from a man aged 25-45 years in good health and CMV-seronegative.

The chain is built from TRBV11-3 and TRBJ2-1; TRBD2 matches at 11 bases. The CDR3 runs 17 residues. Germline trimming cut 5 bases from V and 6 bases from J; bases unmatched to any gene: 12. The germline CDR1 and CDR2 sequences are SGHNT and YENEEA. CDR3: CASSPGTSGTSLNEQFF. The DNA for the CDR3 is TGTGCCAGCAGCCCCGGGACTAGCGGAACAAGCCTCAATGAGCAGTTCTTC.

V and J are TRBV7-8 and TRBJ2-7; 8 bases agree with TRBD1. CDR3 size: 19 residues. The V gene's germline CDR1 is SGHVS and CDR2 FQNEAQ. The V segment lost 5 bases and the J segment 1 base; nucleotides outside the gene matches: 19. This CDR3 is CASSPSTGGTGDGSYEQYF. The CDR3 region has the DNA TGTGCCAGCAGCCCCTCCACAGGGGGAACAGGGGATGGGTCCTACGAGCAGTACTTC.

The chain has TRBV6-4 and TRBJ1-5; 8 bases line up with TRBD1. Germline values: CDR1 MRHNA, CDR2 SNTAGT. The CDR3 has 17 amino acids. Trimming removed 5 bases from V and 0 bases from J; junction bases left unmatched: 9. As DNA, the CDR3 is TGTGCCAGCAGTCCGACAGGGGAACCTCATAGCAATCAGCCCCAGCATTTT. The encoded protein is CASSPTGEPHSNQPQHF.

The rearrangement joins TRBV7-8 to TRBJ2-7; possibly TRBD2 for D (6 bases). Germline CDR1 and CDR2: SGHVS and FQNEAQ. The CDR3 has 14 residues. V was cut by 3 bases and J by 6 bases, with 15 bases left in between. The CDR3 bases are TGTGCCAGCAGCTTTGCGGGATACGACCCCGAGCAGTACTTC. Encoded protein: CASSFAGYDPEQYF.

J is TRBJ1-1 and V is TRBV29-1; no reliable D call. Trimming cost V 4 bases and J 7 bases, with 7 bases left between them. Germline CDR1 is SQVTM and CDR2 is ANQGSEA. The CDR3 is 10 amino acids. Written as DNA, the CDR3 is TGCAGCGTTGGAAGCTATGAAGCTTTCTTT. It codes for CSVGSYEAFF. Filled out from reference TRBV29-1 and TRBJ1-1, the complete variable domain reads SAVISQKPSRDICQRGTSLTIQCQVDSQVTMMFWYRQQPGQSLTLIATANQGSEATYESGFVIDKFPISRPNLTFSTLTVSNMSPEDSSIYLCSVGSYEAFFGQGTRLTVV.

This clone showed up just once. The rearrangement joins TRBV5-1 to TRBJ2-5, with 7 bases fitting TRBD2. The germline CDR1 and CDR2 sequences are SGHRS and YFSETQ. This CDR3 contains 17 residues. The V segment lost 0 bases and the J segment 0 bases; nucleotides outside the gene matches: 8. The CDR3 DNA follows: TGCGCCAGCAGCTTGGGGGAGGGTAATCAGTACCAAGAGACCCAGTACTTC. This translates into CASSLGEGNQYQETQYF.

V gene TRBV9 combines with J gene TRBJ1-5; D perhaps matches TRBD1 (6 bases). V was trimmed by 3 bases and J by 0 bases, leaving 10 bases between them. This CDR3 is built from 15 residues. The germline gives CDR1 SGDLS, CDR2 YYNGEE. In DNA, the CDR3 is TGTGCCAGCAGCGGCACAGGGAATAGCAATCAGCCCCAGCATTTT. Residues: CASSGTGNSNQPQHF.

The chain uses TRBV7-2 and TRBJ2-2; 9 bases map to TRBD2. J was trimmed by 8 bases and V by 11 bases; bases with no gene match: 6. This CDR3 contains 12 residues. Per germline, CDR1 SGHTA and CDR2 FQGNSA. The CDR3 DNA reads TGTGCCGCGACTAGCGGACCTGGGGAGCTGTTTTTT. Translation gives CAATSGPGELFF.

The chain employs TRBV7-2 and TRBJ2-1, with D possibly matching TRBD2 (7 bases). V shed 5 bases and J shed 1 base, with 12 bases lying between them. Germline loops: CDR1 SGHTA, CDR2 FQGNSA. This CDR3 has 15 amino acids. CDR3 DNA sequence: TGTGCCAGCAGCATACGGGGGGCGTCCTACAATGAGCAGTTCTTC. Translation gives CASSIRGASYNEQFF.

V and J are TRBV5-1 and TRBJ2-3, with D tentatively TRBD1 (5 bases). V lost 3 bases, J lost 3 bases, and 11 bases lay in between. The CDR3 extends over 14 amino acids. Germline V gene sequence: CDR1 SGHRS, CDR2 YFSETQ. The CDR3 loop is CASSSQGATDTQYF. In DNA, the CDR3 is TGCGCCAGCAGCTCTCAAGGGGCGACAGATACGCAGTATTTT.

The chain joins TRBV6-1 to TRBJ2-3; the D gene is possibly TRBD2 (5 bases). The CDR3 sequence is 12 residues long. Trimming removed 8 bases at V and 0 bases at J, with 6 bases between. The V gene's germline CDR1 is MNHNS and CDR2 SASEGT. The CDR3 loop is CASGGSTDTQYF. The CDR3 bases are TGTGCCAGCGGAGGCAGCACAGATACGCAGTATTTT.

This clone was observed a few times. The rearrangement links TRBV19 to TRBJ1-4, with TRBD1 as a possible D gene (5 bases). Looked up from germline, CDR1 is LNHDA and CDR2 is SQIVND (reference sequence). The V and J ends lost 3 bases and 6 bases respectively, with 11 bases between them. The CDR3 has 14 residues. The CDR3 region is CASSMQGGDEKLFF. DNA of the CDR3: TGTGCCAGTAGTATGCAGGGAGGGGATGAAAAACTGTTTTTT.

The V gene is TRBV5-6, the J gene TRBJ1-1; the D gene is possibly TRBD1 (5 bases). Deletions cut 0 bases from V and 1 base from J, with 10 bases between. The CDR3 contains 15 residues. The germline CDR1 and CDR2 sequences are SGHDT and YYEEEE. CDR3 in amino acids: CASSLGGRANTEAFF. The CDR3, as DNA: TGTGCCAGCAGCTTGGGCGGCAGGGCGAACACTGAAGCTTTCTTT. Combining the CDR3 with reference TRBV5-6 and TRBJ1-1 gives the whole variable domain DAGVTQSPTHLIKTRGQQVTLRCSPKSGHDTVSWYQQALGQGPQFIFQYYEEEERQRGNFPDRFSGHQFPNYSSELNVNALLLGDSALYLCASSLGGRANTEAFFGQGTRLTVV.

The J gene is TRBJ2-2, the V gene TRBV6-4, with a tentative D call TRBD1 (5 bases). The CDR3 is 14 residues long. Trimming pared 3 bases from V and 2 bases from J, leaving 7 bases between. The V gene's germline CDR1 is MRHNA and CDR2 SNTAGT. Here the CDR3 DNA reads TGTGCCAGCAGTGAGACAGTTAACACCGGGGAGCTGTTTTTT. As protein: CASSETVNTGELFF.

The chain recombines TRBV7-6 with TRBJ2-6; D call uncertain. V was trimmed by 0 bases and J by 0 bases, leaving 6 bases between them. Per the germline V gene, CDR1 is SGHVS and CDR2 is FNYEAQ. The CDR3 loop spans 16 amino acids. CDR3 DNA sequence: TGTGCCAGCAGCTTAGCGGCCAGCTCTGGGGCCAACGTCCTGACTTTC. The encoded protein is CASSLAASSGANVLTF.

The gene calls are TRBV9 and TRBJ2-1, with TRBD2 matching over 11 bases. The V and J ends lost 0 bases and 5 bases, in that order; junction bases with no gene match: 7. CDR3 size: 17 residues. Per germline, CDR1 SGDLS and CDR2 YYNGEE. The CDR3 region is CASSVDLAGGPNNEQFF. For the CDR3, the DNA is TGTGCCAGCAGCGTAGATCTAGCGGGAGGTCCTAACAATGAGCAGTTCTTC.

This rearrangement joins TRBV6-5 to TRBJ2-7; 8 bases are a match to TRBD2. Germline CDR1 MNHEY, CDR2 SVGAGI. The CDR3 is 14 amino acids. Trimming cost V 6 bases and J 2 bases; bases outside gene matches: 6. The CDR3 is CASRQSGSPYEQYF. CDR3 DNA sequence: TGTGCCAGCAGGCAAAGCGGGAGCCCCTACGAGCAGTACTTC.

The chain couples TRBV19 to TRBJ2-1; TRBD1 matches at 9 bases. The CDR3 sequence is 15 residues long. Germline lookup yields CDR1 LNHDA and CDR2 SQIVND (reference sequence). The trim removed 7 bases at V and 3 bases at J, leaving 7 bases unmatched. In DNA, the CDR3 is TGTGCCAGTAAGACCCGGGACAGGGACTACAATGAGCAGTTCTTC. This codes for CASKTRDRDYNEQFF.

CDR3 sequence (DNA): TGTGCCAGCAGCGATCGAGGGACAGCCCAAGAGACCCAGTACTTC. Translated: CASSDRGTAQETQYF. V and J are TRBV28 and TRBJ2-5, with 7 bases lining up with TRBD1. Germline CDR1 MDHEN, CDR2 SYDVKM. After removal of 6 bases from V and 1 base from J, the junction contained 8 bases not matched to a gene. The CDR3 is 15 amino acids.

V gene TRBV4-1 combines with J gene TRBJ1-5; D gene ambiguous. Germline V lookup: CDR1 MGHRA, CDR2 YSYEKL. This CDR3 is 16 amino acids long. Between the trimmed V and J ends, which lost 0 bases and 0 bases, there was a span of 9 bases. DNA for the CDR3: TGCGCCAGCAGCCAAGATGGGCACCATAGCAATCAGCCCCAGCATTTT. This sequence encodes CASSQDGHHSNQPQHF.

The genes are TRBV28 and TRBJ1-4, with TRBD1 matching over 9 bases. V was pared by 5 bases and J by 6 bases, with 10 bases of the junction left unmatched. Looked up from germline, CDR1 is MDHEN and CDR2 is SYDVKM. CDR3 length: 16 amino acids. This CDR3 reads CASSPFWGTGYEKLFF. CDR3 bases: TGTGCCAGCAGTCCATTTTGGGGGACAGGGTATGAAAAACTGTTTTTT.

The CDR3 DNA is TGCGCCAGCAGTGGGCTTTCGCAGTCCCTCGAGCAGTACTTC. As protein: CASSGLSQSLEQYF. V and J are TRBV5-1 and TRBJ2-7; D not certain. CDR1 SGHRS and CDR2 YFSETQ come from the germline V gene. CDR3 length: 14 residues. Trimming took 5 bases from V and 6 from J, leaving 18 bases between them.

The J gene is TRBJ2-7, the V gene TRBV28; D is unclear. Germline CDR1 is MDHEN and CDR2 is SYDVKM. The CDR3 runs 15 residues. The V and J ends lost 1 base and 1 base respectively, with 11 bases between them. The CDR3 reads CASSLFRLVSYEQYF. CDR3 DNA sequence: TGTGCCAGCAGTTTATTTAGACTGGTATCCTACGAGCAGTACTTC.

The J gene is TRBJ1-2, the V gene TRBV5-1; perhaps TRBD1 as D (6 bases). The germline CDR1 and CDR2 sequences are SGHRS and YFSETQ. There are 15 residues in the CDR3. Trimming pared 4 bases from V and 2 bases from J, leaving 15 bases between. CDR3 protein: CASSLHGGLNYGYTF. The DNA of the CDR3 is TGCGCCAGCAGCCTTCACGGGGGGCTAAACTATGGCTACACCTTC.

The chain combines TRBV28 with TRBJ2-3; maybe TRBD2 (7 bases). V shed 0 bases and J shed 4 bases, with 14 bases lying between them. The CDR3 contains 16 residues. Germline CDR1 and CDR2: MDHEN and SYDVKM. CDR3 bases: TGTGCCAGCAGTTTATGGATAGGGGGGGGGCCAGATACGCAGTATTTT. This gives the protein CASSLWIGGGPDTQYF.

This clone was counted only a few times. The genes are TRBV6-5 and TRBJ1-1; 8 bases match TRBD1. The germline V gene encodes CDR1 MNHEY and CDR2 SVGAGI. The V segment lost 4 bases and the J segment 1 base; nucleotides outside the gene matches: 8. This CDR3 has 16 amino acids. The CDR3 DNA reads TGTGCCAGCAGTTCCACCCGACAGGGGACGAACACTGAAGCTTTCTTT. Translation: CASSSTRQGTNTEAFF.

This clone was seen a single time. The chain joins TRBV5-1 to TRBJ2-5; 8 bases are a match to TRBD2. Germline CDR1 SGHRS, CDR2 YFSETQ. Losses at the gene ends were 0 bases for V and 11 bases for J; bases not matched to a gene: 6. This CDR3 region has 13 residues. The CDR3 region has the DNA TGCGCCAGCAGCTTGGAGCGGGAGAGGGAGCAGTACTTC. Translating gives CASSLEREREQYF.

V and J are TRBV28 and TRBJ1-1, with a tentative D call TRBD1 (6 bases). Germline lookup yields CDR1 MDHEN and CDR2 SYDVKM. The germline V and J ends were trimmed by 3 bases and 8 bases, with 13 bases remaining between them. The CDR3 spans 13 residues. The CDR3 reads CASSLYREWEAFF. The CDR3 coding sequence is TGTGCCAGCAGTTTGTACAGGGAGTGGGAAGCTTTCTTT.

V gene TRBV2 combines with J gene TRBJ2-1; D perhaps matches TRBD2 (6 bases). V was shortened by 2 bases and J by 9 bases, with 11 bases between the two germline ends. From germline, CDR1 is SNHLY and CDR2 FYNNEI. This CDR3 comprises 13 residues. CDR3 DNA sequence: TGTGCCAGCAGTGAATTAACTAGCAGTGAGCAGTTCTTC. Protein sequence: CASSELTSSEQFF.

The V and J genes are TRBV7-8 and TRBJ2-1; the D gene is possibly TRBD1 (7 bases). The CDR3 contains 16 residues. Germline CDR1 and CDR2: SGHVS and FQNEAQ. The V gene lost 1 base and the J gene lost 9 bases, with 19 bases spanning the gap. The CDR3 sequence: CASSLVGTPRQGEQFF. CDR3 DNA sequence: TGTGCCAGCAGCTTAGTTGGGACTCCCCGACAGGGTGAGCAGTTCTTC.

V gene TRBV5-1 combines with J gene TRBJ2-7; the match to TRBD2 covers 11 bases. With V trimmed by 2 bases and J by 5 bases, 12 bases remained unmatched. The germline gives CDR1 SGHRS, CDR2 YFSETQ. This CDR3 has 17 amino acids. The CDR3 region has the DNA TGCGCCAGCAGCTTCCAGACTAGCGGGGTCCACCCCAACGAGCAGTACTTC. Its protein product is CASSFQTSGVHPNEQYF.